The T cell receptor (beta chain) described here comes from a study of blood T cell repertoires in COVID-19. Authors' analysis steps: Estimation of nucleated cell counts relied on the amplification of reference gene primers. Assay: immunoSEQ multiplex PCR; the TCRdb copy retains only in-frame clones and omits some. The V and J calls and clone size come from that table; D and trimming were worked out from the DNA. Of about 240,000 clones in the sample, roughly 80% are singletons; the top ten hold about 9.5%. The V gene lost 5 bases and the J gene lost 3 bases, with 11 bases spanning the gap. Looked up from germline, CDR1 is MNHEY and CDR2 is SMNVEV (reference sequence). The CDR3 is 13 residues long.

The V call is TRBV27, the J call TRBJ2-7, with TRBD1 as a possible D gene (5 bases). Sequencing input: peripheral blood. The clonotype was recovered from an elderly woman with acute or convalescent COVID-19. The CDR3 region is CASSLRVNYEQYF. CDR3 DNA sequence: TGTGCCAGCAGTCTCAGGGTTAACTACGAGCAGTACTTC.